This TCR beta chain was recorded in a study of blood T cells in healthy people across ages. Primed by a sample-barcoded 5' primer and a J-beta primer mix, a second PCR proceeded for roughly 7 to 12 cycles. A single record per CDR3 protein comes from TCRdb applying MiXCR to the 5' RACE reads. The top ten clones hold approximately 10% of a sample with hundreds of thousands of distinct CDR3 sequences, less than 25% of them seen once. CDR1 and CDR2 from the germline V gene are MNHNS and SASEGT. The CDR3 loop spans 16 amino acids. Trimming left V 3 bases short and J 1 base short, with 10 bases between. These records were also assigned to another study, of T cells of mothers and their children.

The source is a boy aged 10-17 years in good health. The specimen sequenced was blood. The chain is built from TRBV6-1 and TRBJ2-6, with D perhaps matching TRBD1 (6 bases). CDR3 bases: TGTGCCAGCAGTGACACAGGGAGATCTGGGGCCAACGTCCTGACTTTC. It yields the protein CASSDTGRSGANVLTF.